This record covers a single TCR beta chain. The data were taken from a study of blood T cell repertoires in COVID-19. CDR3 length equals 13 residues. Germline V gene sequence: CDR1 ENHRY, CDR2 SYGVKD. The J segment lost 7 bases and the V segment lost 0 bases, leaving 0 bases of the junction unmatched. TCRdb's table, derived via immunoSEQ multiplex PCR, lists solely in-frame clones and lacks some. The sample consists of fewer than 95,000 clones, less than 85% of them appearing once. The sequence was collected from a human donor in a cohort sampled during active COVID-19. The chain is built from TRBV10-3 and TRBJ1-5, with 7 bases aligning to TRBD1. Specimen: peripheral blood. The CDR3 region has the DNA TGTGCCATCAGTGAGTCAGGGGGCCAGCCCCAGCATTTT. Its translation: CAISESGGQPQHF.